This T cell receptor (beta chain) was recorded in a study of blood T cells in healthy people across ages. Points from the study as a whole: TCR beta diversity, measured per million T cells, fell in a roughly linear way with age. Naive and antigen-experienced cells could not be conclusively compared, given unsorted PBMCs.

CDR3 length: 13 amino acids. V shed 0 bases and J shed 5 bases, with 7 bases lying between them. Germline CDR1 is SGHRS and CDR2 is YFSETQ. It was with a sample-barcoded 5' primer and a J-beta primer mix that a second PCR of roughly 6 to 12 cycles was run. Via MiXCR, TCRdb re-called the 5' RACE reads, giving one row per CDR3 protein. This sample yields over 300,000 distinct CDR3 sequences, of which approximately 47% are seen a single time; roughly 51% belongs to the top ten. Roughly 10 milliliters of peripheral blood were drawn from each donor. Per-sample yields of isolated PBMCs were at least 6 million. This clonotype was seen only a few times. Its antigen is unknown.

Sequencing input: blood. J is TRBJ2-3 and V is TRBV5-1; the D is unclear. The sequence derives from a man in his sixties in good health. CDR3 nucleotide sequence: TGCGCCAGCAGCTTGGTGGTTCTAGATACGCAGTATTTT. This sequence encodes CASSLVVLDTQYF.